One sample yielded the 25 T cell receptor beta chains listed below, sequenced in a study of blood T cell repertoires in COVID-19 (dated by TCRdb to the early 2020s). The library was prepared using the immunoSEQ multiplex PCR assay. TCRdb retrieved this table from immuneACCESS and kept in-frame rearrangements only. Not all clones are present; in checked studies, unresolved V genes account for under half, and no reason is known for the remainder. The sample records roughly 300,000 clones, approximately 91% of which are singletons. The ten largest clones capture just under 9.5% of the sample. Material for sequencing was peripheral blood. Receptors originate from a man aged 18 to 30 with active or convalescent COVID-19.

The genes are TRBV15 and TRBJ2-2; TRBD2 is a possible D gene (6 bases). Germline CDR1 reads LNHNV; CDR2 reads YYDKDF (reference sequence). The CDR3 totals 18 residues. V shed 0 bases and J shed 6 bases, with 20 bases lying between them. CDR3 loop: CATSREPVYGGMAGELFF. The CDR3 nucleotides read TGTGCCACCAGCAGAGAGCCAGTTTATGGGGGGATGGCCGGGGAGCTGTTTTTT.

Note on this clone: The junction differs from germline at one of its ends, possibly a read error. The CDR3 DNA follows: TGTGCCAGTAGTATAGATCTTGCAGGACAGCGGGAGGCCTTC. Its protein product is CASSIDLAGQREAF. The chain has TRBV19 and TRBJ1-2, with a possible D match to TRBD1 (6 bases). Germline V lookup: CDR1 LNHDA, CDR2 SQIVND (reference sequence). The CDR3 sequence is 14 residues long.

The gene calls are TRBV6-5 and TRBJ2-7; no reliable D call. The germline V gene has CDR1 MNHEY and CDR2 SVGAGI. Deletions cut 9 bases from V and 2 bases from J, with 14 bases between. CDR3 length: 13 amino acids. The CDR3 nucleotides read TGTGCCAGTTCCAGACAACCGCCCTACGAGCAGTACTTC. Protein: CASSRQPPYEQYF.

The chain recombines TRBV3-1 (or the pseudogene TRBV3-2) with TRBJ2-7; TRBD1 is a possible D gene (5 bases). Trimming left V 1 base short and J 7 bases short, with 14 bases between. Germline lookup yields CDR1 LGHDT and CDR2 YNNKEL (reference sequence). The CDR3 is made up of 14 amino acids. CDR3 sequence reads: CASSQGTLPYEQYF. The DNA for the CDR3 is TGTGCCAGCAGCCAAGGGACACTACCGTATGAGCAGTACTTC.

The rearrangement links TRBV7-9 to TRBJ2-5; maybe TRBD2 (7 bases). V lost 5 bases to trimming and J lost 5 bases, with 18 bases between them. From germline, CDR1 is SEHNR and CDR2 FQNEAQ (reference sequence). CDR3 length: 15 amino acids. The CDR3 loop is CASSPYRGAGETQYF. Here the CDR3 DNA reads TGTGCCAGCAGCCCTTATCGGGGGGCTGGGGAGACCCAGTACTTC.

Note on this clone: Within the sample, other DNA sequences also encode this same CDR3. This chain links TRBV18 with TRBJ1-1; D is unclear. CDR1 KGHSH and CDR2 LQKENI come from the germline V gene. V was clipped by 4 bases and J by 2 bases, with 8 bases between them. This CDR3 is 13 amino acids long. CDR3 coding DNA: TGTGCCAGCTCACAAACAGTAAACACTGAAGCTTTCTTT. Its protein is CASSQTVNTEAFF.

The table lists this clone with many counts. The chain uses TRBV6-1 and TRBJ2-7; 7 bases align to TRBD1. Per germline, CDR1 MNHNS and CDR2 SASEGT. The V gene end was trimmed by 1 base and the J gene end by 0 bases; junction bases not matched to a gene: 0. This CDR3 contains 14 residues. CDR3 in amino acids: CASSEGDSSYEQYF. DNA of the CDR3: TGTGCCAGCAGTGAAGGGGACAGCTCCTACGAGCAGTACTTC.

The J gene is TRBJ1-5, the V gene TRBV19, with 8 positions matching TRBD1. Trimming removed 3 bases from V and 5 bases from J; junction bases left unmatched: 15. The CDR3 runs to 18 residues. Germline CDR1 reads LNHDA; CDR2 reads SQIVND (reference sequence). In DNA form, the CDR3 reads TGTGCCAGTAGTATTCCGGGACAGGATCTTGTTCGATATCAGCCCCAGCATTTT. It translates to CASSIPGQDLVRYQPQHF.

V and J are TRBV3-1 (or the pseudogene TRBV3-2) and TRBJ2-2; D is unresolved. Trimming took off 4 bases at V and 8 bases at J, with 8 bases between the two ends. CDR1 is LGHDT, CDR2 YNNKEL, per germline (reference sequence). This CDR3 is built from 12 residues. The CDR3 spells CASSPPRGELFF. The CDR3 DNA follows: TGTGCCAGCAGCCCCCCCCGGGGGGAGCTGTTTTTT.

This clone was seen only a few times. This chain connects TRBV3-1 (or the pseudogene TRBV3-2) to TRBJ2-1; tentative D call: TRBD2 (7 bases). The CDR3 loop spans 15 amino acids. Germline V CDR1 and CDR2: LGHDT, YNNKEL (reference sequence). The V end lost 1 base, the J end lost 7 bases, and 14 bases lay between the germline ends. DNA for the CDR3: TGTGCCAGCAGCCAAGGGGGGGGGCCAAGGAATGAGCAGTTCTTC. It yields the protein CASSQGGGPRNEQFF.

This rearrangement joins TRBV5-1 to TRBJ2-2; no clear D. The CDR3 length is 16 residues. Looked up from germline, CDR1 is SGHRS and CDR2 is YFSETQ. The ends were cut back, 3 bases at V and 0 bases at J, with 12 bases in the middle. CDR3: CASSSGPRTNTGELFF. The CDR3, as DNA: TGCGCCAGCAGCTCGGGTCCCCGAACGAACACCGGGGAGCTGTTTTTT.

CDR3 DNA: TGTGCCAGCAGCCACGACTTTGGCACTGAAGCTTTCTTT. Protein product: CASSHDFGTEAFF. The chain links TRBV3-1 (or the pseudogene TRBV3-2) to TRBJ1-1, with D uncertain. This CDR3 comprises 13 residues. The ends were cut back, 3 bases at V and 4 bases at J, with 9 bases in the middle. From germline, CDR1 is LGHDT and CDR2 YNNKEL (reference sequence).

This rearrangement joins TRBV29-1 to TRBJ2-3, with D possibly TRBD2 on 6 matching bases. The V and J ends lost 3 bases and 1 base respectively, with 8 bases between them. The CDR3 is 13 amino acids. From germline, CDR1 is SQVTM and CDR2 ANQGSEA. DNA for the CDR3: TGCAGCGTTGAGGGCGGGGGCACAGATACGCAGTATTTT. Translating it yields CSVEGGGTDTQYF.

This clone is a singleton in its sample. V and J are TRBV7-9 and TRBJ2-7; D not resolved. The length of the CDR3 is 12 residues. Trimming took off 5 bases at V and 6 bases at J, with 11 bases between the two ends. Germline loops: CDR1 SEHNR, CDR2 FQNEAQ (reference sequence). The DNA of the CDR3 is TGTGCCAGCAGCCCCTATACCTCCGAGCAGTACTTC. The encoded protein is CASSPYTSEQYF.

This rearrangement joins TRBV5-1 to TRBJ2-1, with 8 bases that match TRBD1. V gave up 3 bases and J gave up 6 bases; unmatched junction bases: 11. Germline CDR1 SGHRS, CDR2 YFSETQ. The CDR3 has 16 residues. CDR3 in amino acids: CASSYGQGLSTNEQFF. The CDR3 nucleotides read TGCGCCAGCAGCTATGGACAGGGCCTCTCGACCAATGAGCAGTTCTTC.

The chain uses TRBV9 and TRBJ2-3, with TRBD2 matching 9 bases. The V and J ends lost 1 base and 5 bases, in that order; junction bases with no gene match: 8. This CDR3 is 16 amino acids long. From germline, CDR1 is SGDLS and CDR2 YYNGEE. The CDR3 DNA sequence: TGTGCCAGCAGCGTAACGGCGGGGGGGAAGATAGATACGCAGTATTTT. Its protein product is CASSVTAGGKIDTQYF.

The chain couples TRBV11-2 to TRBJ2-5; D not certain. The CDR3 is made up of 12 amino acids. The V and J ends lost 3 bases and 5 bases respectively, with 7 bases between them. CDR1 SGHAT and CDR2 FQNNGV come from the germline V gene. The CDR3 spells CASSFTAETQYF. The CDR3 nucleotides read TGTGCCAGCAGCTTCACTGCGGAGACCCAGTACTTC.

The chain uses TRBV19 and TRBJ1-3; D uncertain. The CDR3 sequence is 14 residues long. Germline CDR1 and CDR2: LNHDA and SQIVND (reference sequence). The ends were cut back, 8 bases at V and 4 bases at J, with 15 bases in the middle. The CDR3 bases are TGTGCCAGTTCCCGTCCCTCGGAGGGAAACACCATATATTTT. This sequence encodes CASSRPSEGNTIYF.

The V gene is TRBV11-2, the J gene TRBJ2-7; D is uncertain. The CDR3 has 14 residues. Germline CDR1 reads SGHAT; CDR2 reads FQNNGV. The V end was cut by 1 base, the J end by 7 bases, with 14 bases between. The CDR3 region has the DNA TGTGCCAGCAGCTTAGGAAACAGTCTTGGGGAGCAGTACTTC. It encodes CASSLGNSLGEQYF.

CDR3 nucleotides: TGTGCCAGCAGGGCGGGGCTAGGAGAATCCTACGAGCAGTACTTC. It specifies CASRAGLGESYEQYF. V usage is TRBV2 and J usage is TRBJ2-7, with a weak D call TRBD2 (6 bases). Germline CDR1 SNHLY, CDR2 FYNNEI. Trimming took off 6 bases at V and 1 base at J, with 16 bases between the two ends. The CDR3 totals 15 residues.

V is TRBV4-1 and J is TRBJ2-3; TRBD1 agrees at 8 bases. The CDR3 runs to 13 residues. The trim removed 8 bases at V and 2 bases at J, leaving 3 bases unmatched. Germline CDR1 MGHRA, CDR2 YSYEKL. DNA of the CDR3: TGCGCCAGCGGACAGGGTCCCACAGATACGCAGTATTTT. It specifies CASGQGPTDTQYF.

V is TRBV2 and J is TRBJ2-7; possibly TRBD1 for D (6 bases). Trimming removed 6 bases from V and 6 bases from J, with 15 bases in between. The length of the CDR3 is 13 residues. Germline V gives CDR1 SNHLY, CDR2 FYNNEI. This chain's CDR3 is CASRRTVAGEQYF. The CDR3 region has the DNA TGTGCCAGCAGAAGGACAGTGGCAGGCGAGCAGTACTTC.

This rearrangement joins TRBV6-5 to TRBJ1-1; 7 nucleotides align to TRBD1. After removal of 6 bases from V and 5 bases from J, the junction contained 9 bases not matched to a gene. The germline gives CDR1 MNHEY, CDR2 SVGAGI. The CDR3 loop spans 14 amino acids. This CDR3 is CASSPDRARTEAFF. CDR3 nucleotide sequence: TGTGCCAGCAGCCCCGACAGGGCGCGGACTGAAGCTTTCTTT.

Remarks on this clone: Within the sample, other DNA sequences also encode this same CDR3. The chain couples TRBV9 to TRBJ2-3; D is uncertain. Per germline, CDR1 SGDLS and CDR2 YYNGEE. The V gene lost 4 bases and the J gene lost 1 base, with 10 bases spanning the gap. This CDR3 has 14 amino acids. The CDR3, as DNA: TGTGCCAGCAGCCCCTCCGGAGGCACAGATACGCAGTATTTT. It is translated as CASSPSGGTDTQYF.

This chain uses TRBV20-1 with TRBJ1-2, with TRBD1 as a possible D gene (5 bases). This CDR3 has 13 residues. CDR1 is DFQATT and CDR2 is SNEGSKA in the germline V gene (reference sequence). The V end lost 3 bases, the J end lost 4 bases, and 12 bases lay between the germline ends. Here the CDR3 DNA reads TGCAGTGCTAGTAAAGGGGTCGGCTATGGCTACACCTTC. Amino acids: CSASKGVGYGYTF.